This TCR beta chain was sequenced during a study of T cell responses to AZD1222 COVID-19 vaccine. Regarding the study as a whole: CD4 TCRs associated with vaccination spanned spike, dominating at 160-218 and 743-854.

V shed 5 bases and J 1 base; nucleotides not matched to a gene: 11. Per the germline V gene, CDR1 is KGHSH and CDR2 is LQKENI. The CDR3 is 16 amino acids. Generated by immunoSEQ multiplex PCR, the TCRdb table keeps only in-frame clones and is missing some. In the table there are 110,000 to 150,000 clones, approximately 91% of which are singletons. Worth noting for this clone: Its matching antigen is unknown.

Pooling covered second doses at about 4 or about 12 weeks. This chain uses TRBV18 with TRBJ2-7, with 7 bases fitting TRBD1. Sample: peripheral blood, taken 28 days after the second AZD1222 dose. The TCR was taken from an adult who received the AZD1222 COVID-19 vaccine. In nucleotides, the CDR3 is TGTGCCAGCTCAACACAGGGGTCTCTGATTTCCTACGAGCAGTACTTC. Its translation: CASSTQGSLISYEQYF.